What follows are 12 T cell receptor beta chains derived from one specimen sequenced in a study of regulatory T cells in long-lasting Graves disease. Time point here: newly diagnosed GD, antithyroid drugs for less than 3 months. PBMC RNA served as the TCR library source. The TCR beta library used iRepertoire HTBI primers with Arm-PCR amplification of CDR3. TCRdb reprocessed the multiplex PCR reads via MiXCR and lists one record per CDR3 protein. The sample lists more than 300,000 distinct CDR3 sequences, about 11% occurring once. This sample also appeared in a second study, on T cells in Graves' hyperthyroidism and ophthalmopathy.

The source material was peripheral blood mononuclear cells (PBMCs), sampled at new diagnosis, from a patient treated with antithyroid drugs. These TCRs come from a woman under 30 with Graves disease.

This clonotype was recorded a few times. The chain combines TRBV5-4 with TRBJ2-1, with 11 bases aligning to TRBD2. Germline lookup yields CDR1 SGHNT and CDR2 YYREEE (reference sequence). The ends lost 0 bases at V and 11 bases at J; junction bases unmatched: 10. The CDR3 consists of 16 residues. This chain's CDR3 is CASSLGGTSGLNKQFF. DNA for the CDR3: TGTGCCAGCAGCTTGGGCGGGACTAGCGGCCTTAATAAGCAGTTCTTC.

V usage is TRBV25-1 and J usage is TRBJ2-7, with D unresolved. Between the trimmed V and J ends, which lost 4 bases and 0 bases, there was a span of 28 bases. CDR1 and CDR2 from the germline V gene are MGHDK and SYGVNS. The CDR3 has 20 amino acids. The CDR3 nucleotides read TGTGCCAGCAGTGGACTGATCGAAAGCCCTAAGCTCCAGAGCTCCTACGAGCAGTACGTC. It is translated as CASSGLIESPKLQSSYEQYV.

This clonotype was detected ten times or more. The chain has TRBV24-1 and TRBJ1-2; D remains unclear. The V end lost 3 bases, the J end lost 4 bases, and 14 bases lay between the germline ends. The CDR3 spans 15 residues. In germline, CDR1 is KGHDR, CDR2 SFDVKD. CDR3 sequence (DNA): TGTGCCACCAGTGATCGAGACACGACCCCCTATGGCTACACCTTC. Translating gives CATSDRDTTPYGYTF.

This clonotype showed up many times. The chain employs TRBV7-2 and TRBJ2-6; 7 bases fit TRBD1. Germline loops: CDR1 SGHTA, CDR2 FQGNSA. The junction had 10 bases not matched to a gene; V was cut back by 5 bases and J by 0 bases. This CDR3 has 18 residues. The CDR3 region is CASSILWTGSSGANVLTF. The CDR3, as DNA: TGTGCCAGCAGCATACTATGGACAGGTAGCTCTGGGGCCAACGTCCTGACTTTC.

The V and J genes are TRBV6-1 and TRBJ2-1; possibly TRBD1 for D (7 bases). The length of the CDR3 is 16 residues. Trimming stripped 6 bases from V and 7 bases from J, with 22 bases between. CDR1 MNHNS and CDR2 SASEGT come from the germline V gene. DNA for the CDR3: TGTGCCAGCAGGGAACTAGAAATCCCAGGGGGGAATGAGCAGTTCTTC. Its translation is CASRELEIPGGNEQFF.

This clonotype occurred many times. This rearrangement joins TRBV20-1 to TRBJ2-7, with 7 bases identical to TRBD2. CDR1 is DFQATT and CDR2 is SNEGSKA in the germline V gene (reference sequence). The CDR3 consists of 14 residues. V shed 2 bases and J 4 bases; nucleotides not matched to a gene: 8. The CDR3 protein is CSARSVGGLYEQYF. The DNA of the CDR3 is TGCAGTGCTAGATCGGTGGGAGGGTTATACGAGCAGTACTTC.

This clonotype has at least ten counts. This chain uses TRBV20-1 with TRBJ2-7, with D perhaps TRBD2 (6 bases). Between the trimmed V and J ends, which lost 3 bases and 13 bases, there was a span of 16 bases. CDR3 size: 11 residues. CDR1 and CDR2 from the germline V gene are DFQATT and SNEGSKA (reference sequence). The CDR3 spells CSASLAGMDYF. CDR3 nucleotide sequence: TGCAGTGCTAGTCTCGCGGGGATGGACTACTTC.

The chain combines TRBV6-5 with TRBJ2-5; no reliable D call. Germline-derived CDR1 and CDR2 are MNHEY and SVGAGI. CDR3 length: 15 residues. Trimming stripped 0 bases from V and 2 bases from J, with 10 bases between. For the CDR3, the DNA is TGTGCCAGCAGTTACTCCGGTCAGGATCAAGAGACCCAGTACTTC. Amino acids: CASSYSGQDQETQYF.

This clonotype showed up just a few times. The chain recombines TRBV5-4 with TRBJ2-1; TRBD2 matches at 8 bases. Trimming removed 1 base from V and 8 bases from J; junction bases left unmatched: 14. Germline V lookup: CDR1 SGHNT, CDR2 YYREEE (reference sequence). The CDR3 sequence is 17 residues long. The CDR3 DNA reads TGTGCCAGCAGCTTGAAATTGAGCGGGGGCCTTCCATATGAGCAGTTCTTC. This sequence encodes CASSLKLSGGLPYEQFF.

This clonotype was detected many times. This chain links TRBV10-1 with TRBJ2-1, with 8 bases lining up with TRBD2. Germline V gene sequence: CDR1 WNHNN, CDR2 SYGVQD (reference sequence). The CDR3 extends over 16 amino acids. Trimming cost V 8 bases and J 4 bases; bases outside gene matches: 13. The CDR3 loop reads CASSPGAGGKYNEQFF. CDR3 in DNA: TGCGCCAGCTCGCCTGGGGCGGGAGGAAAGTACAATGAGCAGTTCTTC.

The chain couples TRBV4-1 to TRBJ2-2; 8 bases align to TRBD2. The CDR3 sequence is 16 residues long. The germline gives CDR1 MGHRA, CDR2 YSYEKL. The V gene end was trimmed by 3 bases and the J gene end by 1 base; junction bases not matched to a gene: 4. The CDR3 nucleotides read TGCGCCAGCAGCCAGACGACTAGCGTGAACACCGGGGAGCTGTTTTTT. Translation gives CASSQTTSVNTGELFF.

This clonotype was seen at least ten times. The chain employs TRBV27 and TRBJ2-5; D is ambiguous. Trimming took off 2 bases at V and 6 bases at J, with 10 bases between the two ends. This CDR3 is built from 13 residues. Germline V lookup: CDR1 MNHEY, CDR2 SMNVEV (reference sequence). CDR3 amino acids: CASSLGRSQTQYF. In nucleotides, the CDR3 is TGTGCCAGCAGTTTAGGCCGCAGCCAGACCCAGTACTTC.